This T cell receptor (beta chain) was recovered during a study of OX40 agonist ivuxolimab in advanced cancers. Study in general: Those enrolled were approximately 78% male, with a mean age of around 58 years and ages from roughly 20 to 90. Checkpoint inhibitors had been given previously to 40% of patients. Study results and caveats: In the 0.1 to 3.0 mg/kg range, CD4+ and CD8+ blood T cells had expanded clonally by week 6.

Regarding this clone: The antigen remains undetermined.

Method: immunoSEQ multiplex PCR; TCRdb's copy keeps in-frame clones and lacks some. The table records 60,000 to 85,000 clones, about 92% of them present only once. Losses at the gene ends were 4 bases for V and 4 bases for J; bases not matched to a gene: 7. Germline CDR1 reads LGHNT; CDR2 reads FRNRAP. The CDR3 sequence is 15 residues long. If patients had autoimmune disease history or systemic immunosuppression, they were excluded. The material was CD4+ or CD8+ T cells sorted from blood, obtained in a trial of the OX40 agonist ivuxolimab. This rearrangement joins TRBV12-5 to TRBJ2-1; TRBD1 aligns across 7 bases. The source is an adult with an advanced solid tumor such as melanoma, head and neck, liver or kidney cancer. This CDR3 reads CASGSDTGAYNEQFF. For the CDR3, the DNA is TGTGCTAGTGGTTCAGATACAGGGGCTTACAATGAGCAGTTCTTC. Full variable domain (rest looked up from reference TRBV12-5 and TRBJ2-1): DARVTQTPRHKVTEMGQEVTMRCQPILGHNTVFWYRQTMMQGLELLAYFRNRAPLDDSGMPKDRFSAEMPDATLATLKIQPSEPRDSAVYFCASGSDTGAYNEQFFGPGTRLTVL.